Below, 2 T cell receptor beta chains from the same sample are listed, as sequenced in a study of cytomegalovirus exposure and HLA in healthy donors. The protocol was immunoSEQ multiplex PCR, while the TCRdb copy is restricted to in-frame clones and leaves out a portion. The table has about 130,000 clones, roughly 89% seen once; the top ten hold roughly 2%. Sample: PBMCs. The receptor source for this set is a woman in her late teens or twenties in good health and CMV-seronegative.

This clone was seen a few times. This rearrangement joins TRBV9 to TRBJ1-4; 8 nucleotides agree with TRBD1. This CDR3 spans 13 amino acids. Germline V lookup: CDR1 SGDLS, CDR2 YYNGEE. Trimming took 4 bases from V and 8 from J; bases not matched to a gene: 4. The CDR3: CASSIRQGEKLFF. The CDR3 nucleotides are TGTGCCAGCAGCATCCGACAGGGGGAAAAACTGTTTTTT.

The chain joins TRBV29-1 to TRBJ2-1; 9 bases are a match to TRBD1. J was trimmed by 9 bases and V by 7 bases; bases with no gene match: 10. There are 13 residues in the CDR3. CDR1 SQVTM and CDR2 ANQGSEA come from the germline V gene. CDR3 amino acids: CSGGDREDTEQFF. CDR3 nucleotide sequence: TGCAGCGGGGGGGACAGGGAGGATACTGAGCAGTTCTTC.